This T cell receptor beta chain was identified during a study of blood T cell repertoires in COVID-19. About the research overall: Acute and convalescent COVID-19 specimens originated in the United States, Italy and Spain. The cDNA or gDNA used as material had been derived from T cells, B-cell-depleted T cells, or PBMCs.

Enrollees, about 18 to 90 years old, lived in approximately 25 US areas. Per the germline V gene, CDR1 is SGHRS and CDR2 is YFSETQ. CDR3 length: 16 residues. Original processing notes: Counts of nucleated cells, estimated from reference gene primer amplification, were obtained. The repertoire was sequenced with immunoSEQ multiplex PCR; TCRdb's copy has only in-frame clones and lacks some. V, J and clone size reflect that table, while D and trimming were determined from the DNA. The sample shows a few hundred thousand clones, 90% of them seen only once. A word on this clone: The junction and the germline gene differ at one end; a read error may be behind it.

Sequenced: PBMCs or T cells enriched from blood (not recorded which). The gene calls are TRBV5-1 and TRBJ2-7, with TRBD1 identical over 9 bases. The receptor was derived from a woman younger than 35 with acute COVID-19. The CDR3 coding sequence is TGCGCCAGCAGCTCGGACACCGGGACAGGGTACTACGGGCAGTACTTC. Translated, it gives CASSSDTGTGYYGQYF.